The count of the clone carrying this T cell receptor beta chain is one. TCRdb's table, derived via immunoSEQ multiplex PCR, lists solely in-frame clones and lacks some. This sample has roughly 100,000 clones, with about four fifths found just once. The data were obtained in a study of control samples from healthy donors and cancer patients. Trimming cost V 1 base and J 4 bases, with 11 bases left between them. Germline loops: CDR1 SGHDN, CDR2 FVKESK. This CDR3 has 15 amino acids. This sequence originates from a woman in her 50s in good health. The specimen sequenced was blood. The J gene is TRBJ1-3, the V gene TRBV14; D is unclear. The CDR3 DNA reads as TGTGCCAGCAGCCAAGTACAAGCCCCGGGAAACACCATATATTTT. Translating gives CASSQVQAPGNTIYF.